Listed below are T cell receptor beta chains from one sample, sequenced in a study of Graves' ophthalmopathy and Graves' hyperthyroidism. TCRdb called the multiplex PCR reads again in MiXCR, with one record for every CDR3 protein. The sample holds 650,000 to 900,000 distinct CDR3 sequences, 40% seen once. Sequences were obtained from peripheral blood. The receptors come from an adult man with Graves' ophthalmopathy. Each CDR3 is given with its conserved first and last residue. Each record gives: clone size, D gene, V gene, J gene, CDR3 length, CDR3 protein, CDR3 DNA. D genes are given only for firm matches. Rows may omit the clone size; those that give it use once, few, many or a size class.

.	TRBD1	TRBV19	TRBJ2-7	13	CASSTTGVNEQYF	TGTGCCAGTAGTACCACAGGGGTCAATGAGCAGTACTTC
many	TRBD1	TRBV20-1	TRBJ1-2	12	CSVTAGTAGYTF	TGCAGCGTTACCGCCGGGACAGCGGGCTACACCTTC
.	.	TRBV29-1	TRBJ1-5	13	CSVQQGVGQPQHF	TGCAGCGTTCAACAGGGAGTCGGTCAGCCCCAGCATTTT
few	.	TRBV19	TRBJ1-5	16	CATTHGGGHGNQPQHF	TGTGCCACCACCCACGGGGGGGGGCATGGCAATCAGCCCCAGCATTTT
few	.	TRBV20-1	TRBJ1-6	14	CSATVSLGDSPLHF	TGCAGTGCTACAGTATCCTTGGGGGATTCACCCCTCCACTTT
many	.	TRBV19	TRBJ2-5	15	CASSPWTPTVGTQYF	TGTGCCAGTAGTCCATGGACTCCTACCGTCGGGACCCAGTACTTC
.	TRBD1	TRBV7-9	TRBJ1-2	16	CASSSFPIRGYYGYTF	TGTGCCAGCAGCTCGTTTCCAATCAGGGGGTACTATGGCTACACCTTC
.	.	TRBV7-9	TRBJ2-5	14	CASSLAPLRETQYF	TGTGCCAGCAGCTTAGCGCCTCTACGAGAGACCCAGTACTTC
.	.	TRBV19	TRBJ1-1	18	CASSIGNAVTGSNTEAFF	TGTGCCAGTAGTATAGGTAACGCTGTTACAGGGTCGAACACTGAAGCTTTCTTT
.	.	TRBV7-9	TRBJ1-3	15	CASRLGGFSGNTIYF	TGTGCCAGCAGGCTGGGTGGGTTCTCTGGAAACACCATATATTTT
few	TRBD2	TRBV11-1	TRBJ2-7	18	CASSLDSGLAGSSYEQYF	TGTGCCAGCAGCTTAGATAGCGGCCTAGCGGGGAGTTCCTACGAGCAGTACTTC
.	TRBD1	TRBV4-2	TRBJ1-3	16	CASSPQTGARGNTIYF	TGTGCCAGCAGCCCGCAGACAGGGGCCAGGGGAAACACCATATATTTT
few	TRBD1	TRBV6-5	TRBJ2-7	13	CASSDPGGSEQYF	TGTGCCAGCAGTGACCCAGGGGGCTCCGAGCAGTACTTC
.	.	TRBV20-1	TRBJ2-7	13	CSASDQGLYEQYF	TGCAGTGCTAGTGATCAGGGACTCTACGAGCAGTACTTC
many	.	TRBV7-3	TRBJ1-6	14	CASSLRGPNSPLHF	TGTGCCAGCAGCTTAAGGGGGCCTAATTCACCCCTCCACTTT
.	.	TRBV20-1	TRBJ1-6	14	CSARGRYNNSPLHF	TGCAGTGCTAGAGGCAGATACAATAATTCACCCCTCCACTTT
.	.	TRBV10-3	TRBJ1-5	13	CTISDREYQPQHF	TGTACCATCAGTGACAGAGAGTATCAGCCCCAGCACTTT
many	TRBD1	TRBV12-3/TRBV12-4	TRBJ1-2	13	CASSSQGASGYTF	TGTGCCAGCAGCTCACAGGGGGCCAGTGGCTACACCTTC
few	TRBD2	TRBV7-9	TRBJ2-7	16	CASSQGAQGLTYEQYF	TGTGCCAGCAGCCAAGGGGCCCAGGGACTAACCTACGAGCAGTACTTC
.	.	TRBV9	TRBJ2-7	15	CASSVELLPGDEQYF	TGTGCCAGCAGCGTAGAGCTGTTGCCGGGCGACGAGCAGTACTTC
few	.	TRBV7-2	TRBJ1-2	11	CASGQGIVHTF	TGTGCCAGCGGCCAGGGTATAGTCCACACCTTC
few	.	TRBV6-1	TRBJ1-1	13	CASSYLGQTEAFF	TGTGCCAGCAGTTACCTCGGACAGACTGAAGCTTTCTTT
.	.	TRBV6-2/TRBV6-3	TRBJ1-1	16	CASSKPRMDGNTEAFF	TGTGCCAGCAGTAAACCCCGAATGGACGGGAACACTGAAGCTTTCTTT
many	TRBD1	TRBV4-1	TRBJ2-5	15	CASSHGGQGGETQYF	TGCGCCAGCAGCCATGGCGGACAGGGCGGGGAGACCCAGTACTTC
.	TRBD2	TRBV2	TRBJ2-5	14	CASTPGLAGETQYF	TGTGCCAGCACCCCGGGACTAGCGGGGGAGACCCAGTACTTC
.	TRBD1	TRBV2	TRBJ1-2	14	CASILTGGYYGYTF	TGTGCCAGCATTTTGACAGGGGGCTACTATGGCTACACCTTC
few	.	TRBV14	TRBJ2-5	14	CASSQDDTSETQYF	TGTGCCAGCAGCCAAGACGACACATCGGAGACCCAGTACTTC
.	.	TRBV7-9	TRBJ2-7	13	CASSEGLNYEQCF	TGTGCCAGCAGTGAGGGACTTAACTACGAGCAGTGCTTC
many	.	TRBV19	TRBJ1-2	13	CASTRGGNYGYTF	TGTGCCAGTACTCGAGGTGGAAACTATGGCTACACCTTC
few	.	TRBV7-2	TRBJ2-1	12	CASSLHRDEQFF	TGTGCCAGCAGCTTACATCGCGATGAGCAGTTCTTC